This TCR beta chain originates from a study of response to subunit inactivated influenza vaccine. TCRdb fed the RT-PCR reads into MiXCR, producing one record per CDR3 protein. The table shows 530,000 or so distinct CDR3 sequences, with about 15% occurring only once. This CDR3 has 14 residues. Germline values: CDR1 SGHVS, CDR2 FNYEAQ. Trimming removed 0 bases from V and 5 bases from J, with 11 bases in between. With respect to this clonotype: Its antigen remains unidentified.

The study, taken as a whole, reports: The authors proposed limited new T cell recruitment per seasonal influenza vaccination.

The chain combines TRBV7-6 with TRBJ2-7; possibly TRBD2 for D (5 bases). The receptor was isolated from a middle-aged man who received an inactivated influenza vaccine. The sample was PBMCs from blood, taken 11 to 12 days after vaccination. CDR3 sequence: CASSLASGTNEQYF. The CDR3 DNA sequence: TGTGCCAGCAGCTTAGCGTCGGGAACAAACGAGCAGTACTTC.